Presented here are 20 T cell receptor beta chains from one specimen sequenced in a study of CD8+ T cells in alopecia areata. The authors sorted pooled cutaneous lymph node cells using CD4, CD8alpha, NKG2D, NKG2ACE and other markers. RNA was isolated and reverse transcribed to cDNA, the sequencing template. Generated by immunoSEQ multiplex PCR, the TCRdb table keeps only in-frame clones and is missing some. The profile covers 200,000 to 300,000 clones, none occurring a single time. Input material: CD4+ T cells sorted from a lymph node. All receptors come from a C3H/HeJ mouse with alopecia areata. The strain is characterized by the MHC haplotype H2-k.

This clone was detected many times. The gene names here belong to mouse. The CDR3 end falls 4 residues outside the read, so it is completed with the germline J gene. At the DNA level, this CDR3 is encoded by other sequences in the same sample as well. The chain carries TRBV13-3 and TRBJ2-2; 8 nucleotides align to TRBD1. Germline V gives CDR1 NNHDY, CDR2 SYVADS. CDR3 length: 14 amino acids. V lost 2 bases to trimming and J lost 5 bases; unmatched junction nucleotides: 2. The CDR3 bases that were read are TGTGCCAGCAGTGACAGGGGGCGTACCGGG. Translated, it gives CASSDRGRTG. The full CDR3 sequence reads CASSDRGRTGQLYF.

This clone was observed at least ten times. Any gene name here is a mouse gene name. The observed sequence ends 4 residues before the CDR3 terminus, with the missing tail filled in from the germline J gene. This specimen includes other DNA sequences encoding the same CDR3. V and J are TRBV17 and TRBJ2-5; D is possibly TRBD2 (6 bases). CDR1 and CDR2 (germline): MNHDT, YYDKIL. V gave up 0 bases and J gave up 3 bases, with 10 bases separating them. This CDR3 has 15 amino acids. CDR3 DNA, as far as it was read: TGTGCTAGCAGTAGAGATCCCTGGGGACAAGAC. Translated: CASSRDPWGQD. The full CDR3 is CASSRDPWGQDTQYF. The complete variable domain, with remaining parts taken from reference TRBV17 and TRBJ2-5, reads DTTVKQNPRYKLARVGKPVNLICSQTMNHDTMYWYQKKPNQAPKLLLFYYDKILNREADTFEKFQSSRPNNSFCSLYIGSAGLEYSAMYLCASSRDPWGQDTQYFGPGTRLLVL.

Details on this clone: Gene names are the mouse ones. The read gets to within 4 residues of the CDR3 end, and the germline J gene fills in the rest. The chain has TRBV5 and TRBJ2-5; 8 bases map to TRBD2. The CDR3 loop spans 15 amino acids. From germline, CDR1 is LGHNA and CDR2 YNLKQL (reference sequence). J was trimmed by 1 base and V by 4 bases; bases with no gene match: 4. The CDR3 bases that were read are TGTGCCAGCAGCCCCTCCTGGGGGGACCAAGAC. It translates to CASSPSWGDQD. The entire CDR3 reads CASSPSWGDQDTQYF.

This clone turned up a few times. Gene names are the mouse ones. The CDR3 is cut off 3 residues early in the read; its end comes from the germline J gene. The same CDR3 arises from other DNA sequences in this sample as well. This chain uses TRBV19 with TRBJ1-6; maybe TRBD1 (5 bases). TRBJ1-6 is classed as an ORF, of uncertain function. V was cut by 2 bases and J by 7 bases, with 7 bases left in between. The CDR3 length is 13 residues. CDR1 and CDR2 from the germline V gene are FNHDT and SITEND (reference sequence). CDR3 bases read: TGTGCCAGCAGTATCGACAGAAATTCGCCC. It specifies CASSIDRNSP. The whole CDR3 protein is CASSIDRNSPLYF.

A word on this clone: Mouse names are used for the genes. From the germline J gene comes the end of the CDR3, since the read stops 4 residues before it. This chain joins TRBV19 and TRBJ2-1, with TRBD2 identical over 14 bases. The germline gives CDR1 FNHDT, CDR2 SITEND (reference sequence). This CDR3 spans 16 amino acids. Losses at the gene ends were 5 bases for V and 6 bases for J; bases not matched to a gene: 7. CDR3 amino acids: CASRVGTGGAFAEQFF. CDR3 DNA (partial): TGTGCCAGCAGAGTCGGGACTGGGGGGGCGTTTGCT.

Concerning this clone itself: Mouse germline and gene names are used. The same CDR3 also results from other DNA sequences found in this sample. The part of the CDR3 DNA that was read is TGCACCTGCAGTGCGGGGACAGTCAACACCGGG. It translates to CTCSAGTVNTG. The whole CDR3 protein reads CTCSAGTVNTGQLYF. V and J are TRBV1 and TRBJ2-2; 7 bases match TRBD1. The CDR3 is cut off 4 residues early in the read; its end comes from the germline J gene. CDR1 NSQYPW and CDR2 LRSPGD come from the germline V gene (reference sequence). The CDR3 extends over 15 amino acids. Trimming removed 3 bases from V and 2 bases from J; junction bases left unmatched: 3.

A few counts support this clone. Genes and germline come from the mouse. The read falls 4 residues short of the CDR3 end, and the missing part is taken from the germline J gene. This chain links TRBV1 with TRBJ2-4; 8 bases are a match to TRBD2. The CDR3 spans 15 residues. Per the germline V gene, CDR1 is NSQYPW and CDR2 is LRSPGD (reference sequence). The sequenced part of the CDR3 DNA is TGCACCTGCAGTGCAGATGGGGGGGGCGTGAAC. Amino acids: CTCSADGGGVN. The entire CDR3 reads CTCSADGGGVNTLYF.

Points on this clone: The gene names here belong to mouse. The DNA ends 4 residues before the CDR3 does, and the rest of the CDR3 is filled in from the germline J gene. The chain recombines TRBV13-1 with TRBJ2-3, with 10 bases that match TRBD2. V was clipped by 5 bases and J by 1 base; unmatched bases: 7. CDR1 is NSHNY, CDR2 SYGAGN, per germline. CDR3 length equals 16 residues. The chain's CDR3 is CASRAPLGGRAETLYF. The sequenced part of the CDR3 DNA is TGTGCCAGCAGGGCCCCTCTGGGGGGGCGTGCAGAA.

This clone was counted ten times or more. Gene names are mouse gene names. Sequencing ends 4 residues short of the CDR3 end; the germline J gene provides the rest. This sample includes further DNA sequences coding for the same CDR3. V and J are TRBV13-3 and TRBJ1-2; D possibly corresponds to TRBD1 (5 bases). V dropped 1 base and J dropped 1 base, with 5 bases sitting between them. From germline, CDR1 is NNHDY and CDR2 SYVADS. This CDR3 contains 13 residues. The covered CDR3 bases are TGTGCCAGCAGTGATCAGGGAAACTCC. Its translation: CASSDQGNS. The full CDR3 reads CASSDQGNSDYTF.

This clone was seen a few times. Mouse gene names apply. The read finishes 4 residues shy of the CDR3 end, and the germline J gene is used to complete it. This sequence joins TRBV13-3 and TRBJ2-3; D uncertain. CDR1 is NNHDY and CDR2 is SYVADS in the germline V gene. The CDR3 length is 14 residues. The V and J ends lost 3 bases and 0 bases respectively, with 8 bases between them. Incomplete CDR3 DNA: TGTGCCAGCAGTGTTCTACAGAGTGCAGAA. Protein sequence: CASSVLQSAE. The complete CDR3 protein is CASSVLQSAETLYF.

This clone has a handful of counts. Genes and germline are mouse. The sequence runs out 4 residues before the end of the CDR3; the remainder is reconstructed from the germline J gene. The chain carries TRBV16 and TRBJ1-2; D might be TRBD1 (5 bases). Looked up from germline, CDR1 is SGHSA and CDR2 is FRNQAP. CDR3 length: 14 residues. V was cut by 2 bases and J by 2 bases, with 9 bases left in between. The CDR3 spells CASSLPQGNSDYTF. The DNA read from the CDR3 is TGTGCAAGCAGCTTACCGCAGGGCAACTCC.

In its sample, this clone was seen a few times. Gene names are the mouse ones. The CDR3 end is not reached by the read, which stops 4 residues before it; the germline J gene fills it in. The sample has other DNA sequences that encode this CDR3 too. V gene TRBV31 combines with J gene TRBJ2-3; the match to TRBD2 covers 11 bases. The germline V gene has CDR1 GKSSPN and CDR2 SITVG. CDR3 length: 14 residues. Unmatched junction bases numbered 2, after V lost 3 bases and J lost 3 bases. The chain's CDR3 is CAWRRDWGAETLYF. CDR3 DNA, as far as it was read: TGTGCCTGGAGACGGGACTGGGGGGCAGAA.

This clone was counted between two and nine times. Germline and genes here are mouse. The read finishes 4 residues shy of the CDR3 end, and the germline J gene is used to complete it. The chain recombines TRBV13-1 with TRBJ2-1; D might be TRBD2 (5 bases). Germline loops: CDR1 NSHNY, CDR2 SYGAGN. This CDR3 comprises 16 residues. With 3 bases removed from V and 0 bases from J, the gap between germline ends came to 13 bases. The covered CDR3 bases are TGTGCCAGCAGTGCCCTCGAACTGGATAACTATGCT. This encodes CASSALELDNYA. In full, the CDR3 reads CASSALELDNYAEQFF.

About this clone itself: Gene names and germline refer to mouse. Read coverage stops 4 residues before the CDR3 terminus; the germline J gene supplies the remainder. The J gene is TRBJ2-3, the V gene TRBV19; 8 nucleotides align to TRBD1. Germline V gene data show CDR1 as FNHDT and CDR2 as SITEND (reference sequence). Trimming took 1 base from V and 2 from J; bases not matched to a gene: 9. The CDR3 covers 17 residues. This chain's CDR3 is CASSIRRARGLAETLYF. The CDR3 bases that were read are TGTGCCAGCAGTATAAGACGGGCCAGGGGGCTTGCAGAA. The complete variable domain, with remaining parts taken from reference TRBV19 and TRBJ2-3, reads GGIITQTPKFLIGQEGQKLTLKCQQNFNHDTMYWYRQDSGKGLRLIYYSITENDLQKGDLSEGYDASREKKSSFSLTVTSAQKNEMAVFLCASSIRRARGLAETLYFGSGTRLTVL.

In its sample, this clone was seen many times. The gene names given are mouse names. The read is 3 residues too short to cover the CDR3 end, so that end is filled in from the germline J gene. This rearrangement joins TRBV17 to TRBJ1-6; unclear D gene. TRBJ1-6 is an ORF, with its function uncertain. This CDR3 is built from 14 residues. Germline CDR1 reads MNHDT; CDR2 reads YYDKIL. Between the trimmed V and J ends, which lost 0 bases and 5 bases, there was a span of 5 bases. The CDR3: CASSRDTDNSPLYF. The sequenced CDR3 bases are TGTGCTAGCAGTAGAGACACTGATAATTCGCCC.

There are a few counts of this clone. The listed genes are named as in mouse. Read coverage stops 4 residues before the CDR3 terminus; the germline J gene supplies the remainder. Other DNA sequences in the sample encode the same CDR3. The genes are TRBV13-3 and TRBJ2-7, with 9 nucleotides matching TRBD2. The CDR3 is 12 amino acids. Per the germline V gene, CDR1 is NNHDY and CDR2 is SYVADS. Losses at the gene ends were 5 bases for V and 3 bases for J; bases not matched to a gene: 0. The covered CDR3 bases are TGTGCCAGCAGGACTGGGGGCTAT. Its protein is CASRTGGY. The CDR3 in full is CASRTGGYEQYF.

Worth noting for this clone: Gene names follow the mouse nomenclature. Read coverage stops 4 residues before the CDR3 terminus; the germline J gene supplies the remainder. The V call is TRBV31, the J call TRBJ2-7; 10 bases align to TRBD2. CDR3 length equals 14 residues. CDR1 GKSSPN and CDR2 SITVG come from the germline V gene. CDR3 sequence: CAWRSGTGVYEQYF. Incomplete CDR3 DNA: TGTGCCTGGAGATCCGGGACTGGGGTTTAT.

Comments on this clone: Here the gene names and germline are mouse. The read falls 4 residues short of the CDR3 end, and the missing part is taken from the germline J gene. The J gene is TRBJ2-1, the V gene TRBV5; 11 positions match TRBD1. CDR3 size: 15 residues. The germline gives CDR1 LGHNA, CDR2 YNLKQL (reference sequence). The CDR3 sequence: CASSPARDRGAEQFF. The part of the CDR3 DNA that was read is TGTGCCAGCAGCCCCGCCCGGGACAGGGGGGCT.

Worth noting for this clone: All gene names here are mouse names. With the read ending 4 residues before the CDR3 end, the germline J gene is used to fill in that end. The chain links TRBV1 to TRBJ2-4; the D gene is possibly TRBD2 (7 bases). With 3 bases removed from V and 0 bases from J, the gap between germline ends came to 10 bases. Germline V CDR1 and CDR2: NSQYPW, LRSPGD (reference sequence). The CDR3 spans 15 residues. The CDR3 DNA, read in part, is TGCACCTGCAGTGCCCGGGGGGCTAGTCAAAAC. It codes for CTCSARGASQN. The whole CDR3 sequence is CTCSARGASQNTLYF.

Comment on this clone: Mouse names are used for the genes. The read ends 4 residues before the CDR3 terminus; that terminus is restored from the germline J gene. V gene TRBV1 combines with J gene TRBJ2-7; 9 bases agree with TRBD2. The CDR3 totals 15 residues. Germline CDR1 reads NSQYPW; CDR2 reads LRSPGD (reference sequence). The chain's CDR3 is CTCSGRLGASYEQYF. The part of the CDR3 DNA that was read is TGCACCTGCAGTGGGAGACTGGGGGCCTCTTAT.